What follows is one TCR beta chain and its context. This clonotype has only a few counts. There is no known antigen for this receptor. No much larger clone is present one base from it, and per-base qualities are unavailable. Libraries came from 5' RACE. Sequencing took place on an Illumina HiSeq 2500. The second PCR ran for about 7 to 11 cycles and used a J-beta primer mix along with a sample-barcoded 5' primer. A unique molecular identifier was introduced onto each TCR beta cDNA molecule by a template-switch 5' adaptor carrying 12 random nucleotides. Each sample yielded at least 3 million CDR3-containing paired-end reads. First-strand cDNA synthesis was performed from all RNA using the Mint cDNA synthesis kit, with priming by a TRBC-specific oligonucleotide. Following uracil-DNA glycosylase treatment, a first 18-cycle PCR with universal primers M1SS and BC2_uni_R was performed on all cDNA. Processing in the source paper ran as follows. For normalization, 1 million high-quality reads were randomly selected from each sample, with every read carrying a distinct molecular identifier. Instead of being binned into consensus sequences, reads that shared molecular identifiers were thrown out. CDR3 identification, clonotype clustering and error correction used MiTCR with a Q25 quality threshold and the strictest error-elimination algorithm. Lower-bound total TCR beta diversity was estimated with a nonparametric unseen species model using Euler transformation. Through fastp at Q25 and MiXCR, TCRdb rebuilt clones from the public reads, retaining in-frame beta chains. Here each entry gathers all rows of one CDR3 protein and keeps the most common genes and DNA. Here the V and J calls rest on TCRdb's processing, not on the authors' analysis. This sample has roughly 1.7 million distinct CDR3 sequences in its table, and around 36% of those were observed once. The ten largest make up roughly 12% of the sample.

V is cut by 3 bases and J by 3 bases, and the space between the germline ends is 9 bases. The CDR3 contains 14 residues, cysteine and phenylalanine counted. The entry retains the CDR3 DNA only, 42 bases that are in frame from base 1. Via the germline V gene, CDR1 is SGDLS and CDR2 YYNGEE. The entry originates in a study of blood T cells in healthy people across ages (dated by TCRdb to about 2015). In terms of the full investigation: Template switching captured roughly one uniquely barcoded TCR beta cDNA molecule per two T cells in model experiments. To avoid experimental bias, donors of different ages were spread randomly across the sequencing lanes. The study measured age-related changes in TCR beta repertoire diversity using deep sequencing normalized with unique cDNA molecular identifiers. Four age groups were formed from the donors: young (average 16 years), middle-aged (approximately 40), aged (roughly 58) and long-lived (around 82). The study analyzed two additional independent replicas of 1 million unique cDNA reads from the same blood draw for two donors, one aged 18 to 29 and one aged 80 or older.

General study outcomes and caveats: Because profiling used bulk unsorted PBMCs, naive and antigen-experienced compartments could not be compared conclusively. Observed TCR beta diversity per million T cells fell roughly linearly with age, and a significant reduction was already apparent by age around 40. The CMV infection status of donors was not known, potentially confounding age-related changes in expanded clonotypes. Estimates of total diversity based on one million sequenced T cells were considered lower bounds and underestimates. Observed TCR beta diversity correlated strongly with the percentage of naive T cells measured by flow cytometry. Compared with the aged group, the long-lived group had more naive CD4+ T cells, fewer expanded clones and increased TCR diversity, a pattern suggesting age selection.

The roughly 37 donors, aged roughly 6 to 95 years, were systemically healthy Caucasian individuals from Russia. Each donor gave ten milliliters of peripheral blood, collected into EDTA-treated Vacutainer tubes. Ficoll-Paque density-gradient centrifugation was used to isolate PBMCs, with at least 7 million obtained per sample. Total RNA, at least 6 micrograms per sample, was extracted from PBMCs with Trizol reagent. For every donor, an aliquot of PBMCs went through flow cytometry to measure the percentages of naive CD45RAhigh/CD27high T cells. The source is a woman aged 25 to 39 in good health. This chain is built from TRBV9 and TRBJ1-4; TRBD1 could be the D gene, as 6 bases match. The sample was blood. The DNA reads as follows: TGTGCCAGCAGCGCGGGGGCGGCTAATGAAAAACTGTTTTTT. Its protein reads: CASSAGAANEKLFF. The entire variable domain, with the stretches around the CDR3 drawn from the reference TRBV9 and TRBJ1-4 proteins, is DSGVTQTPKHLITATGQRVTLRCSPRSGDLSVYWYQQSLDQGLQFLIQYYNGEERAKGNILERFSAQQFPDLHSELNLSSLELGDSALYFCASSAGAANEKLFFGSGTQLSVL.